This entry lists 3 T cell receptor beta chains sequenced from one sample in a study of blood T cell repertoires in COVID-19. Profiled with immunoSEQ multiplex PCR; TCRdb holds only in-frame clones, not every one. The sample holds 95,000 to 150,000 clones, more than 60% seen once. Sequences were obtained from peripheral blood. The receptor source for this set is a woman in her 70s with acute or convalescent COVID-19.

This clone has only a few counts. The chain employs TRBV3-1 (or the pseudogene TRBV3-2) and TRBJ2-5, with TRBD2 as a possible D gene (5 bases). Germline V gene data show CDR1 as LGHDT and CDR2 as YNNKEL (reference sequence). Trimming took off 0 bases at V and 2 bases at J, with 7 bases between the two ends. This CDR3 spans 14 amino acids. CDR3 in DNA: TGTGCCAGCAGCCAAGATCGACTACAAGAGACCCAGTACTTC. Translation gives CASSQDRLQETQYF.

This chain connects TRBV29-1 to TRBJ1-1; tentative D call: TRBD1 (6 bases). The germline V gene encodes CDR1 SQVTM and CDR2 ANQGSEA. The CDR3 is made up of 14 amino acids. Trimming pared 6 bases from V and 1 base from J, leaving 15 bases between. The CDR3 DNA reads TGCAGCGTCCGTAAAGGGGGGGGGAACACTGAAGCTTTCTTT. Amino acids: CSVRKGGGNTEAFF. Full variable domain (outside the CDR3, taken from reference TRBV29-1 and TRBJ1-1): SAVISQKPSRDICQRGTSLTIQCQVDSQVTMMFWYRQQPGQSLTLIATANQGSEATYESGFVIDKFPISRPNLTFSTLTVSNMSPEDSSIYLCSVRKGGGNTEAFFGQGTRLTVV.

J is TRBJ1-2 and V is TRBV12-3 or TRBV12-4; D unclear. The CDR3 has 13 residues. Trimming took off 6 bases at V and 2 bases at J, with 10 bases between the two ends. The DNA of the CDR3 is TGTGCCAGCAGCACCCTTCTAAACTATGGCTACACCTTC. Its translation is CASSTLLNYGYTF.